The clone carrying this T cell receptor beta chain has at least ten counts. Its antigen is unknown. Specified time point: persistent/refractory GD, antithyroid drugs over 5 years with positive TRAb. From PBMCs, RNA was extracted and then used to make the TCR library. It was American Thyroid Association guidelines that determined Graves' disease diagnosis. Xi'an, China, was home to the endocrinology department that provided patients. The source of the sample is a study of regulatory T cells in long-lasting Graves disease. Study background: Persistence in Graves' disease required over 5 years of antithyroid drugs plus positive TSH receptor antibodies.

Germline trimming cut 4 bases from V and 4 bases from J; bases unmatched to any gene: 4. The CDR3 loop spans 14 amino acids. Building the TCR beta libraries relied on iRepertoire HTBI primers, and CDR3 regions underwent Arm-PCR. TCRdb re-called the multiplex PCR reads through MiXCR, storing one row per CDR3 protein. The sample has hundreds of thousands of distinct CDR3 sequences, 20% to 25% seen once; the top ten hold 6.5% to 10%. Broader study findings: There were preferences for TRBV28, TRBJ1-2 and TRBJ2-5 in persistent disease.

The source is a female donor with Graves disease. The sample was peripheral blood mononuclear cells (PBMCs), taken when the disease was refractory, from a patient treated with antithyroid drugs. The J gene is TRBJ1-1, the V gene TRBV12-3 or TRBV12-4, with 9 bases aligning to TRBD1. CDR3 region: CASSSTGGATEAFF. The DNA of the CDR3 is TGTGCCAGCAGTTCGACAGGGGGGGCCACTGAAGCTTTCTTT.